This TCR beta chain was identified during a study of CD8+ T cells in alopecia areata. Details on this clone: The protein listed by TCRdb differs at residue 13 from the translated DNA, so the DNA translation is shown. The genes are named according to mouse. The read ends 3 residues before the CDR3 terminus; that terminus is restored from the germline J gene.

J lost 2 bases, V lost 2 bases, and 7 bases had no gene match. There are 16 residues in the CDR3. CDR1 and CDR2 (germline): SGHSN, HYEKVE. Reverse transcribed after extraction, RNA yielded cDNA as the sequencing template. Measured with immunoSEQ multiplex PCR; TCRdb has only the in-frame clones, and not every one. The profile covers about 110,000 clones, none occurring a single time. J is TRBJ1-3 and V is TRBV12-1; TRBD1 matches 8 bases. Material for sequencing was lesional skin. This receptor was obtained from a C3H/HeJ mouse with alopecia areata. Strain MHC haplotype: H2-k. The CDR3 sequence: CASSPPDRGPGNTLYF. Incomplete CDR3 DNA: TGTGCCAGCTCTCCCCCCGACAGGGGCCCTGGAAATACG.